This T cell receptor beta chain originates from a study of metastatic and nonmetastatic thyroid tumors. TCRdb re-called the PCR reads via MiXCR. The data hold some 13,000 clones, with about a quarter observed a single time. Prior to thyroid surgery, none of the patients had received any treatment. Germline trimming cut 4 bases from V and 0 bases from J; bases unmatched to any gene: 5. Looked up from germline, CDR1 is SGDLS and CDR2 is YYNGEE. The CDR3 contains 15 residues. The origin of this receptor is a female donor with papillary thyroid cancer or a benign thyroid nodule (not recorded which). Some clones in this sample may be carry-over from other donors' samples. The chain couples TRBV9 to TRBJ2-3, with 7 nucleotides matching TRBD1. The sequencing sample was made of tumor tissue. The CDR3 DNA reads TGTGCCAGCAGCTGCCGGGACAGTAGCACAGATACGCAGTATTTT. This gives the protein CASSCRDSSTDTQYF.